This T cell receptor (beta chain) was observed in a study of blood T cell repertoires in COVID-19. About the study: Spain, Italy and the United States supplied samples that represented acute and convalescent COVID-19. Sources were T cells, B-cell-depleted T cells, or PBMCs; the material itself was cDNA or gDNA.

The CDR3 has 14 amino acids. CDR1 and CDR2 (germline): SNHLY, FYNNEI. Trimming took 5 bases from V and 5 from J, leaving 16 bases between them. In the source study's methods: By means of reference gene primer amplification, nucleated cell counts were estimated. This table comes from immunoSEQ multiplex PCR, and its TCRdb copy is limited to in-frame clones, with some not included. The V and J calls and clone size come from that table; D and trimming were worked out from the DNA. The data show over 80,000 clones, roughly 86% seen once. This clone showed up just a few times. The chain carries TRBV2 and TRBJ2-7; D is ambiguous. This clonotype originated in a human donor in a cohort sampled during active COVID-19. Material: peripheral blood. CDR3 DNA sequence: TGTGCCAGCAGTAGATCCGGGTTGTTACACGAGCAGTACTTC. Amino acids: CASSRSGLLHEQYF.